A single sample is the source of the 30 T cell receptor beta chains below, sequenced in a study of T cells after yellow fever vaccination. From the 5' RACE reads, TCRdb called clonotypes with MiXCR, one entry per CDR3 protein. The repertoire includes around 350,000 distinct CDR3 sequences, under 14% of them detected once, and roughly 18% sits in the top ten. This material consisted of PBMCs, taken on the day of the first yellow fever vaccination. These receptors were obtained from a man aged 18 to 29 who received the YFV17D yellow fever vaccine.

This clonotype occurred a few times. DNA of the CDR3: TGCAGTGCTAGAGATCCTAGCGGGGGTACGGAGACCCAGTACTTC. Translating gives CSARDPSGGTETQYF. The chain is built from TRBV20-1 and TRBJ2-5; 10 bases match TRBD2. V shed 0 bases, J shed 5 bases, and the junction held 6 bases outside the gene matches. Germline CDR1 and CDR2: DFQATT and SNEGSKA (reference sequence). The CDR3 is 15 residues long.

This clonotype was seen a few times. The junction differs from germline at one of its ends, possibly a read error. This rearrangement joins TRBV20-1 to TRBJ2-3; 10 bases align to TRBD2. The CDR3 runs 14 residues. Germline CDR1 is DFQATT and CDR2 is SNEGSKA (reference sequence). The CDR3, as DNA: TGCAGTGCGAGAGCGGGGGGGCCGAGGGATACGCAGTATTTT. It specifies CSARAGGPRDTQYF.

CDR3 sequence reads: CASSLALFTDTQYF. CDR3 nucleotide sequence: TGTGCCAGCAGTTTGGCACTGTTCACAGATACGCAGTATTTT. The chain employs TRBV28 and TRBJ2-3, with D uncertain. Trimming took off 3 bases at V and 2 bases at J, with 9 bases between the two ends. CDR3 size: 14 residues. Germline loops: CDR1 MDHEN, CDR2 SYDVKM. Full variable domain (outside the CDR3, taken from reference TRBV28 and TRBJ2-3): DVKVTQSSRYLVKRTGEKVFLECVQDMDHENMFWYRQDPGLGLRLIYFSYDVKMKEKGDIPEGYSVSREKKERFSLILESASTNQTSMYLCASSLALFTDTQYFGPGTRLTVL.

J is TRBJ1-1 and V is TRBV7-2; D is unresolved. CDR1 is SGHTA and CDR2 is FQGNSA in the germline V gene. The CDR3 is 14 amino acids. V was cut by 6 bases and J by 0 bases, with 11 bases left in between. The CDR3 is CASRLAAMNTEAFF. The CDR3 nucleotides read TGTGCCAGCAGGCTAGCAGCAATGAACACTGAAGCTTTCTTT. Using reference TRBV7-2 and TRBJ1-1 for the parts outside the CDR3, the full variable domain is GAGVSQSPSNKVTEKGKDVELRCDPISGHTALYWYRQSLGQGLEFLIYFQGNSAPDKSGLPSDRFSAERTGGSVSTLTIQRTQQEDSAVYLCASRLAAMNTEAFFGQGTRLTVV.

The sample holds a few counts of this clonotype. The CDR3 DNA is TGTGCCAGCAGCCCTCAGATCAATGAGCAGTTCTTC. Translating gives CASSPQINEQFF. V is TRBV7-9 and J is TRBJ2-1; D unresolved. Per the germline V gene, CDR1 is SEHNR and CDR2 is FQNEAQ (reference sequence). The V and J ends lost 5 bases and 6 bases respectively, with 8 bases between them. The CDR3 runs to 12 residues.

CDR3 sequence: CASSSTSGGFDEQFF. CDR3 nucleotide sequence: TGTGCCAGCAGCTCGACTAGCGGGGGATTCGATGAGCAGTTCTTC. The chain joins TRBV7-2 to TRBJ2-1; 12 bases line up with TRBD2. V shed 4 bases, J shed 8 bases, and the junction held 6 bases outside the gene matches. Germline V gene data show CDR1 as SGHTA and CDR2 as FQGNSA. This CDR3 region has 15 residues.

This clonotype turned up a few times. The V call is TRBV20-1, the J call TRBJ2-7, with D perhaps matching TRBD2 (6 bases). CDR3 length equals 13 residues. Trimming pared 4 bases from V and 3 bases from J, leaving 13 bases between. CDR1 and CDR2 (germline): DFQATT, SNEGSKA (reference sequence). CDR3 in amino acids: CSATSTSFYEQYF. In DNA, the CDR3 is TGCAGTGCTACCTCGACTAGTTTCTACGAGCAGTACTTC.

The chain uses TRBV6-2 or TRBV6-3 and TRBJ1-2; D not certain. Looked up from germline, CDR1 is MNHEY and CDR2 is SVGEGT. This CDR3 has 13 amino acids. Trimming pared 11 bases from V and 3 bases from J, leaving 16 bases between. The CDR3 spells CAPKEEIHYGYTF. CDR3 in DNA: TGTGCCCCAAAGGAGGAGATACACTATGGCTACACCTTC.

This clonotype was counted between two and nine times. J is TRBJ2-7 and V is TRBV11-3; D is unresolved. V lost 4 bases and J lost 5, with 9 bases in between. The CDR3 extends over 12 amino acids. The germline V gene encodes CDR1 SGHNT and CDR2 YENEEA. The CDR3 spells CASSSRVDEQYF. The CDR3 nucleotides read TGTGCCAGCAGCTCTCGGGTCGACGAGCAGTACTTC.

This clonotype was found many times. This chain links TRBV9 with TRBJ1-2; unclear D gene. The CDR3 is 13 residues long. Germline CDR1 SGDLS, CDR2 YYNGEE. V was clipped by 4 bases and J by 3 bases, with 10 bases between them. The CDR3 loop reads CASSPTGDYGYTF. In DNA, the CDR3 is TGTGCCAGCAGCCCGACCGGGGACTATGGCTACACCTTC.

In its sample, this clonotype was seen a few times. V gene TRBV20-1 combines with J gene TRBJ1-3; D not resolved. Germline CDR1 DFQATT, CDR2 SNEGSKA (reference sequence). Trimming stripped 6 bases from V and 0 bases from J, with 15 bases between. CDR3 length: 15 amino acids. In nucleotides, the CDR3 is TGCAGTGCCCCCGAGGGCTCAACCTCTGGAAACACCATATATTTT. Encoded protein: CSAPEGSTSGNTIYF.

This chain uses TRBV7-9 with TRBJ2-1, with D possibly being TRBD1 or TRBD2 (5 bases each). Germline V gene sequence: CDR1 SEHNR, CDR2 FQNEAQ (reference sequence). The CDR3 loop spans 11 amino acids. Trimming pared 3 bases from V and 9 bases from J, leaving 6 bases between. The CDR3 DNA reads TGTGCCAGCAGCTTCGGGACTGAGCAGTTCTTC. Its protein product is CASSFGTEQFF.

Only a few counts were recorded for this clonotype. The rearrangement joins TRBV4-3 to TRBJ2-4, with D hard to call. Germline lookup yields CDR1 LGHNA and CDR2 YSLEER. V dropped 0 bases and J dropped 0 bases, with 18 bases sitting between them. CDR3 size: 19 residues. The CDR3 bases are TGCGCCAGCAGCCAAGATCTAACCCCTACATTTTTAGCCAAAAACATTCAGTACTTC. This codes for CASSQDLTPTFLAKNIQYF.

This clonotype has a handful of counts. This chain links TRBV6-1 with TRBJ1-6; D is undetermined. Trimming pared 7 bases from V and 10 bases from J, leaving 14 bases between. Germline CDR1 MNHNS, CDR2 SASEGT. CDR3 length: 13 amino acids. CDR3 DNA: TGTGCCAGCAATGAGGTTCGGGAATCACCCCTCCACTTT. Amino acid sequence: CASNEVRESPLHF.

This clonotype was recorded a few times. This chain joins TRBV5-4 and TRBJ2-1; TRBD2 is a possible D gene (5 bases). The ends were cut back, 6 bases at V and 1 base at J, with 17 bases in the middle. The germline gives CDR1 SGHNT, CDR2 YYREEE (reference sequence). The CDR3 has 16 residues. CDR3 coding DNA: TGTGCCAGCACCTCGGGATGGGCGGAATCCTACAATGAGCAGTTCTTC. Its protein product is CASTSGWAESYNEQFF. Filled out from reference TRBV5-4 and TRBJ2-1, the complete variable domain reads ETGVTQSPTHLIKTRGQQVTLRCSSQSGHNTVSWYQQALGQGPQFIFQYYREEENGRGNFPPRFSGLQFPNYSSELNVNALELDDSALYLCASTSGWAESYNEQFFGPGTRLTVL.

This clonotype was observed a few times. V gene TRBV20-1 combines with J gene TRBJ1-5; D gene uncertain. Trimming removed 1 base from V and 3 bases from J, with 10 bases in between. Per the germline V gene, CDR1 is DFQATT and CDR2 is SNEGSKA (reference sequence). The CDR3 is 14 amino acids. CDR3 sequence (DNA): TGCAGTGCTAGAGTTCAAAGTGCCAATCAGCCCCAGCATTTT. Protein product: CSARVQSANQPQHF.

This chain connects TRBV15 to TRBJ1-2; possible D gene TRBD1, 5 bases. Trimming took 3 bases from V and 12 from J, leaving 14 bases between them. The CDR3 loop spans 12 amino acids. Germline CDR1 reads LNHNV; CDR2 reads YYDKDF (reference sequence). CDR3 amino acids: CATSSGSRDHTF. CDR3 nucleotide sequence: TGTGCCACCAGCAGTGGGTCTCGGGACCACACCTTC.

This clonotype occurred a few times. This chain uses TRBV11-2 with TRBJ2-5; D is ambiguous. This CDR3 has 13 amino acids. Germline CDR1 reads SGHAT; CDR2 reads FQNNGV. V lost 10 bases, J lost 4 bases, and 16 bases lay in between. The CDR3 coding sequence is TGTGCCACCGGGCCCAGGTGGTCAGAGACCCAGTACTTC. This gives the protein CATGPRWSETQYF.

The J gene is TRBJ2-3, the V gene TRBV5-1, with D unresolved. The CDR3 is 11 residues long. V was clipped by 0 bases and J by 10 bases, with 6 bases between them. CDR1 and CDR2 (germline): SGHRS, YFSETQ. Here the CDR3 DNA reads TGCGCCAGCAGCTTGGAAGGAGCGCAGTATTTT. Translated: CASSLEGAQYF.

This clonotype was detected many times. This chain uses TRBV5-1 with TRBJ2-5; 7 bases fit TRBD1. V was clipped by 2 bases and J by 5 bases; unmatched bases: 9. In germline, CDR1 is SGHRS, CDR2 YFSETQ. The CDR3 covers 15 residues. In nucleotides, the CDR3 is TGCGCCAGCAGCTTCTCAGACAGGGTTACGGAGACCCAGTACTTC. It encodes CASSFSDRVTETQYF.

This clonotype occurred a few times. The rearrangement uses TRBV5-6 and TRBJ2-7; D is unresolved. This CDR3 region has 14 residues. In germline, CDR1 is SGHDT, CDR2 YYEEEE. The V end was cut by 2 bases, the J end by 2 bases, with 11 bases between. The CDR3: CASSFSPSAYEQYF. The CDR3 bases are TGTGCCAGCAGCTTCAGTCCCAGCGCCTACGAGCAGTACTTC.

The genes are TRBV6-5 and TRBJ1-2; no definite D call. Germline-derived CDR1 and CDR2 are MNHEY and SVGAGI. Trimming took off 4 bases at V and 7 bases at J, with 13 bases between the two ends. The CDR3 is 13 amino acids. The CDR3 sequence is CASSFGRMGGYTF. CDR3 sequence (DNA): TGTGCCAGCAGTTTCGGCAGGATGGGTGGCTACACCTTC.

This clonotype was counted ten times or more. The gene calls are TRBV5-1 and TRBJ2-5; 9 bases map to TRBD1. J gave up 10 bases and V 0 bases, and 7 bases lay outside the gene matches. CDR3 length equals 14 residues. CDR1 is SGHRS and CDR2 is YFSETQ in the germline V gene. The CDR3 DNA reads as TGCGCCAGCAGCTTGGAAGTGGGACAGGGCTTCCAGTACTTC. Protein: CASSLEVGQGFQYF.

This clonotype was counted only a few times. The CDR3 coding sequence is TGCAGTGCTACCAGGGGGAACACTGAAGCTTTCTTT. Translating it yields CSATRGNTEAFF. The chain is built from TRBV20-1 and TRBJ1-1; tentatively, D is TRBD1 (6 bases). V lost 4 bases and J lost 1, with 7 bases in between. Looked up from germline, CDR1 is DFQATT and CDR2 is SNEGSKA (reference sequence). CDR3 length: 12 amino acids.

This rearrangement joins TRBV6-1 to TRBJ1-1; D perhaps matches TRBD1 (6 bases). Germline lookup yields CDR1 MNHNS and CDR2 SASEGT. The length of the CDR3 is 14 residues. Trimming cost V 7 bases and J 1 base, with 13 bases left between them. The DNA of the CDR3 is TGTGCCAGCACCAGGGGAGAGACGAACACTGAAGCTTTCTTT. Its protein product is CASTRGETNTEAFF.

The chain recombines TRBV7-9 with TRBJ2-1; D is uncertain. Germline CDR1 reads SEHNR; CDR2 reads FQNEAQ (reference sequence). This CDR3 contains 12 residues. Trimming pared 4 bases from V and 10 bases from J, leaving 11 bases between. In DNA, the CDR3 is TGTGCCAGCAGCTCATCCATCTTGGAGCAGTTCTTC. Translation gives CASSSSILEQFF.

The chain employs TRBV9 and TRBJ2-3, with 9 bases matching TRBD2. The CDR3 is 14 residues long. With V trimmed by 10 bases and J by 4 bases, 10 bases remained unmatched. Germline assignment: CDR1 SGDLS and CDR2 YYNGEE. The CDR3 loop reads CASKRGAGADTQYF. The CDR3 coding sequence is TGTGCCTCCAAGCGGGGGGCCGGGGCAGATACGCAGTATTTT.

The CDR3, as DNA: TGTGCCAGCAGCGTAGACCGAAATACGCAGTATTTT. Translating gives CASSVDRNTQYF. The V gene is TRBV9, the J gene TRBJ2-3; D remains unclear. CDR3 length: 12 residues. From germline, CDR1 is SGDLS and CDR2 YYNGEE. Trimming removed 0 bases from V and 7 bases from J, with 6 bases in between.

J is TRBJ2-1 and V is TRBV4-2, with 8 nucleotides matching TRBD2. This CDR3 has 14 residues. J gave up 3 bases and V 6 bases, and 4 bases lay outside the gene matches. CDR1 and CDR2 (germline): LGHNA, YNFKEQ. The CDR3 DNA follows: TGTGCCAGCAGTAAGCGGGGGCGCTACAATGAGCAGTTCTTC. Its protein is CASSKRGRYNEQFF.

The chain links TRBV12-3 or TRBV12-4 to TRBJ2-7; D perhaps matches TRBD2 (6 bases). The ends were cut back, 4 bases at V and 4 bases at J, with 14 bases in the middle. The CDR3 is made up of 14 amino acids. Written as DNA, the CDR3 is TGTGCCAGCAGTTCCTACGGGACTGATTACGAGCAGTACTTC. Encoded protein: CASSSYGTDYEQYF.